Following are 3 T cell receptor beta chains from one sample sequenced in a study of T cells in Graves' hyperthyroidism and ophthalmopathy. Amplified TCR beta CDR3 regions derived from RNA transcripts. The HTBI primer set served for first-round RT-PCR of the TCR CDR3. TCRdb called the multiplex PCR reads again in MiXCR, with one record for every CDR3 protein. Of approximately 600,000 distinct CDR3 sequences listed, about 14% are singletons. Sequenced: blood. The receptors derive from a young woman with Graves' hyperthyroidism that later progressed to Graves' ophthalmopathy.

Many counts were recorded for this clonotype. The chain uses TRBV2 and TRBJ1-1; 8 nucleotides align to TRBD1. The V gene end was trimmed by 5 bases and the J gene end by 8 bases; junction bases not matched to a gene: 7. Per germline, CDR1 SNHLY and CDR2 FYNNEI. This CDR3 spans 13 amino acids. CDR3 sequence (DNA): TGTGCCAGCAGTCCCGGCCACAGGGGGGAAGCTTTCTTT. This codes for CASSPGHRGEAFF.

This clonotype was counted many times. V usage is TRBV7-2 and J usage is TRBJ1-2; D remains ambiguous. The length of the CDR3 is 15 residues. Between the trimmed V and J ends, which lost 0 bases and 4 bases, there was a span of 12 bases. From germline, CDR1 is SGHTA and CDR2 FQGNSA. The CDR3 region has the DNA TGTGCCAGCAGCTTAGCGGTTGGAGGATCCTATGGCTACACCTTC. Amino acid sequence: CASSLAVGGSYGYTF.

In this sample, this clonotype turned up a few times. The CDR3 nucleotides read TGCGCCAGCAGCTGGGGACCAGGGGTCGGAGAGACCCAGTACTTC. This gives the protein CASSWGPGVGETQYF. This chain uses TRBV5-1 with TRBJ2-5, with D tentatively TRBD1 (6 bases). Germline V gives CDR1 SGHRS, CDR2 YFSETQ. Trimming cost V 3 bases and J 4 bases, with 16 bases left between them. This CDR3 spans 15 amino acids.